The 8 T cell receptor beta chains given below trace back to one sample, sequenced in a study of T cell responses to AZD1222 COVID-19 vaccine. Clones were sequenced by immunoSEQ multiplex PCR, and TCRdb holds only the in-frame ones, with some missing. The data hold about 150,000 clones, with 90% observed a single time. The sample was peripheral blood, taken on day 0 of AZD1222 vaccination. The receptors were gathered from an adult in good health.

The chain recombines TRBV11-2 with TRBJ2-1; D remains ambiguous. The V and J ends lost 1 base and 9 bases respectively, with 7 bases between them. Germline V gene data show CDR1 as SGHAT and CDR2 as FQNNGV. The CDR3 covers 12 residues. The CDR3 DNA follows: TGTGCCAGCAGCTTAGCGGCGCTTGAGCAGTTCTTC. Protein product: CASSLAALEQFF.

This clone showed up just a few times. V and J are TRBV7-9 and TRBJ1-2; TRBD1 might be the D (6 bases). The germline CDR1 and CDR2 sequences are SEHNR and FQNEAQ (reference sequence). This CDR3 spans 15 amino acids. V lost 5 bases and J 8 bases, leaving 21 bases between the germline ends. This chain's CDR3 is CASSPPRDTSPGYTF. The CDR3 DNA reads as TGTGCCAGCAGCCCCCCCCGGGACACAAGTCCAGGCTACACCTTC.

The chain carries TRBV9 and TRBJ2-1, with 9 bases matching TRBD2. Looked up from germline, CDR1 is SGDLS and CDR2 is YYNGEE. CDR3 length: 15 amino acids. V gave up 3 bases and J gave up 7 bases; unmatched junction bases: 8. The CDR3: CASSAGLALGNEQFF. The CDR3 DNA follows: TGTGCCAGCAGCGCGGGACTAGCCCTCGGGAATGAGCAGTTCTTC.

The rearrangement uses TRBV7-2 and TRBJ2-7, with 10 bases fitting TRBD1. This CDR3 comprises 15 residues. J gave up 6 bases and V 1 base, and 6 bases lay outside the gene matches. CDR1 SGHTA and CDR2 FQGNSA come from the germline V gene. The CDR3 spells CASSLGTGGYGEQYF. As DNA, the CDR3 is TGTGCCAGCAGCTTAGGGACAGGGGGGTATGGCGAGCAGTACTTC.

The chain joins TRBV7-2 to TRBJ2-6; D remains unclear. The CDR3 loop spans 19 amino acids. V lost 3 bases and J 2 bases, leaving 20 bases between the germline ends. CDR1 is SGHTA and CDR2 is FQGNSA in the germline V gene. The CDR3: CASSFKGLPGGAGANVLTF. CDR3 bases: TGTGCCAGCAGCTTTAAGGGCCTCCCCGGCGGAGCTGGGGCCAACGTCCTGACTTTC.

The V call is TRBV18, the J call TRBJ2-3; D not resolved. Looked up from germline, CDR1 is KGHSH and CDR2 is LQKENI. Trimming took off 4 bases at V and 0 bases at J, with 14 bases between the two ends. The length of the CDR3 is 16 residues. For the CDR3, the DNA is TGTGCCAGCTCACTTGGTGGCAGAGCTAGCACAGATACGCAGTATTTT. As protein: CASSLGGRASTDTQYF.

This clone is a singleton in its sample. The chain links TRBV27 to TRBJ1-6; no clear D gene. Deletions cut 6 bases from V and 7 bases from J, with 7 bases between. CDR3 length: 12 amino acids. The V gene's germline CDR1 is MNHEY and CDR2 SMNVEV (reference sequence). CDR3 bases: TGTGCCAGCAGCACCGCGAATTCACCCCTCCACTTT. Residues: CASSTANSPLHF.

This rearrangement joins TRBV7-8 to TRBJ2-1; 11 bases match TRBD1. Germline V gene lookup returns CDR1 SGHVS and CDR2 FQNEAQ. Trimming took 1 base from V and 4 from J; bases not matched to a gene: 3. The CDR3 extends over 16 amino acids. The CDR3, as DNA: TGTGCCAGCAGCTTAGTCGGGACAGGGGGATACAATGAGCAGTTCTTC. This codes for CASSLVGTGGYNEQFF.